A single sample is the source of the 14 T cell receptor beta chains below, sequenced in a study of cytomegalovirus exposure and HLA in healthy donors. Primers for the PCR totalled 60 Vbeta and 13 Jbeta. Method: immunoSEQ multiplex PCR; TCRdb's copy keeps in-frame clones and lacks some. The sample consists of roughly 150,000 clones, approximately 77% of them appearing once. Sample: PBMCs. The receptor source for this set is a man younger than 40 in good health and CMV-seronegative.

The V gene is TRBV6-5, the J gene TRBJ1-1, with 8 bases that match TRBD1. Germline V CDR1 and CDR2: MNHEY, SVGAGI. The CDR3 is 16 amino acids. V gave up 0 bases and J gave up 4 bases; unmatched junction bases: 7. The CDR3 here is CASSYSDREGITEAFF. CDR3 coding DNA: TGTGCCAGCAGTTACTCGGACAGGGAGGGAATCACTGAAGCTTTCTTT.

This clone was seen a handful of times. The rearrangement uses TRBV6-6 and TRBJ1-5; 8 bases are shared with TRBD1. This CDR3 spans 16 amino acids. Looked up from germline, CDR1 is MNHNY and CDR2 is SVGAGI (reference sequence). V lost 0 bases to trimming and J lost 2 bases; unmatched junction nucleotides: 3. This chain's CDR3 is CASSYSDRDGNQPQHF. CDR3 in DNA: TGTGCCAGCAGTTACTCGGACAGGGATGGCAATCAGCCCCAGCATTTT.

The gene calls are TRBV28 and TRBJ1-1; D not certain. V was shortened by 6 bases and J by 4 bases, with 15 bases between the two germline ends. The CDR3 sequence is 14 residues long. CDR1 and CDR2 (germline): MDHEN, SYDVKM. The CDR3 protein is CASRQNLDSTEAFF. CDR3 sequence (DNA): TGTGCCAGCAGACAGAATTTAGATAGCACTGAAGCTTTCTTT.

This clone was picked up a small number of times. The chain is built from TRBV5-4 and TRBJ2-2; TRBD1 is a possible D gene (6 bases). This CDR3 comprises 15 residues. The germline V gene has CDR1 SGHNT and CDR2 YYREEE (reference sequence). V was pared by 3 bases and J by 6 bases, with 15 bases between. The CDR3 reads CASSSSGAGPGELFF. In nucleotides, the CDR3 is TGTGCCAGCAGCTCCTCAGGGGCCGGCCCCGGGGAGCTGTTTTTT. Combining the CDR3 with reference TRBV5-4 and TRBJ2-2 gives the whole variable domain ETGVTQSPTHLIKTRGQQVTLRCSSQSGHNTVSWYQQALGQGPQFIFQYYREEENGRGNFPPRFSGLQFPNYSSELNVNALELDDSALYLCASSSSGAGPGELFFGEGSRLTVL.

V usage is TRBV5-1 and J usage is TRBJ1-2; perhaps TRBD1 as D (5 bases). Trimming left V 1 base short and J 6 bases short, with 10 bases between. CDR1 is SGHRS, CDR2 YFSETQ, per germline. This CDR3 has 13 residues. The CDR3 DNA follows: TGCGCCAGCAGCTTGCGGGGGGTGGATGGCTACACCTTC. It codes for CASSLRGVDGYTF.

The chain recombines TRBV5-1 with TRBJ1-1, with TRBD1 matching over 7 bases. J gave up 4 bases and V 4 bases, and 10 bases lay outside the gene matches. Looked up from germline, CDR1 is SGHRS and CDR2 is YFSETQ. The CDR3 consists of 15 residues. CDR3 protein: CASSPRDSPGTEAFF. The CDR3 nucleotides read TGCGCCAGCAGCCCCCGGGACAGCCCGGGCACTGAAGCTTTCTTT.

This chain joins TRBV6-1 and TRBJ2-7; 15 nucleotides align to TRBD2. The length of the CDR3 is 18 residues. Trimming took 3 bases from V and 3 from J; bases not matched to a gene: 9. CDR1 and CDR2 from the germline V gene are MNHNS and SASEGT. The CDR3 bases are TGTGCCAGCAGTGAGGATGGACTAGCGGGAGGGAGGCACTACGAGCAGTACTTC. Protein: CASSEDGLAGGRHYEQYF.

This chain joins TRBV10-2 and TRBJ1-5; D remains ambiguous. Trimming took off 6 bases at V and 1 base at J, with 10 bases between the two ends. This CDR3 is 14 amino acids long. Germline V gives CDR1 WSHSY, CDR2 SAAADI. CDR3 bases: TGCGCCAGCAGACCCCCCGGGAGCAATCAGCCCCAGCATTTT. Protein sequence: CASRPPGSNQPQHF.

The chain recombines TRBV2 with TRBJ2-3; D perhaps matches TRBD1 (6 bases). Germline assignment: CDR1 SNHLY and CDR2 FYNNEI. Trimming cost V 5 bases and J 6 bases, with 15 bases left between them. The CDR3 totals 14 residues. CDR3 nucleotides: TGTGCCAGCAGTCATGGGCAGGGGAAGGATACGCAGTATTTT. Translated: CASSHGQGKDTQYF.

The chain carries TRBV6-5 and TRBJ2-6, with D perhaps matching TRBD2 (5 bases). Germline V gene data show CDR1 as MNHEY and CDR2 as SVGAGI. V lost 4 bases and J 0 bases, leaving 10 bases between the germline ends. CDR3 length: 16 amino acids. CDR3 amino acids: CASSSDWISGANVLTF. DNA for the CDR3: TGTGCCAGCAGTTCGGACTGGATCTCTGGGGCCAACGTCCTGACTTTC.

V and J are TRBV5-6 and TRBJ2-7, with 10 bases aligning to TRBD1. Looked up from germline, CDR1 is SGHDT and CDR2 is YYEEEE. The CDR3 spans 17 residues. Trimming at V came to 4 bases and at J to 0 bases, leaving 10 bases not matched to a gene. DNA of the CDR3: TGTGCCAGCAGCAGTACAAGGGACAGGGGATACTCCTACGAGCAGTACTTC. Translated: CASSSTRDRGYSYEQYF.

The genes are TRBV10-3 and TRBJ2-7, with TRBD2 matching 7 bases. This CDR3 has 18 residues. V gave up 0 bases and J gave up 0 bases; unmatched junction bases: 11. From germline, CDR1 is ENHRY and CDR2 SYGVKD. The CDR3 DNA is TGTGCCATCAGTGAGTCCCTTAGCGGGCACGTGAGCTCCTACGAGCAGTACTTC. Amino acids: CAISESLSGHVSSYEQYF.

The chain is built from TRBV15 and TRBJ2-2, with TRBD2 matching 10 bases. Trimming removed 6 bases from V and 6 bases from J; junction bases left unmatched: 7. CDR3 length: 15 amino acids. Germline CDR1 and CDR2: LNHNV and YYDKDF (reference sequence). CDR3 DNA: TGTGCCACCAGGGGGAACGGACTAGCGGCCGGGGAGCTGTTTTTT. Its translation: CATRGNGLAAGELFF.

V is TRBV2 and J is TRBJ2-3; 7 bases agree with TRBD2. The CDR3 has 14 residues. The V and J ends lost 8 bases and 1 base, in that order; junction bases with no gene match: 6. Germline CDR1 reads SNHLY; CDR2 reads FYNNEI. CDR3 protein: CASGGDSGTDTQYF. The CDR3 DNA follows: TGTGCCAGCGGGGGGGACTCCGGCACAGATACGCAGTATTTT. The full variable domain, rest sourced from reference TRBV2 and TRBJ2-3, is EPEVTQTPSHQVTQMGQEVILRCVPISNHLYFYWYRQILGQKVEFLVSFYNNEISEKSEIFDDQFSVERPDGSNFTLKIRSTKLEDSAMYFCASGGDSGTDTQYFGPGTRLTVL.